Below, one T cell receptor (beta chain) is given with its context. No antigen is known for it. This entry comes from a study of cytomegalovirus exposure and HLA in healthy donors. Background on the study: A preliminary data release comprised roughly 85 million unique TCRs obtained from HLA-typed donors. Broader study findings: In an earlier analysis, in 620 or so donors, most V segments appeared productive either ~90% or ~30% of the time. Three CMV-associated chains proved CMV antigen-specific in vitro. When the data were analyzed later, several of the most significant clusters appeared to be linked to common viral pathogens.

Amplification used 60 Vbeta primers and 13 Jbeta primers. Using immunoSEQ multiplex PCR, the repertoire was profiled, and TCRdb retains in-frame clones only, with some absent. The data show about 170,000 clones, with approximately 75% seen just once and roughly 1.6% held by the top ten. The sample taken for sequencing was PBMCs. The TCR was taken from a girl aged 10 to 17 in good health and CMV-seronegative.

DNA of the CDR3: TGTGCCATCAGTGAGTCTAGACTAGTCGAGCAGTACTTC. Encoded protein: CAISESRLVEQYF. V is TRBV10-3 and J is TRBJ2-7, with D tentatively TRBD2 (6 bases). Trimming took off 0 bases at V and 6 bases at J, with 9 bases between the two ends. This CDR3 spans 13 amino acids. CDR1 is ENHRY, CDR2 SYGVKD, per germline.